This T cell receptor beta chain was found in a study of blood T cells in healthy people across ages. There are 14 residues in the CDR3. In germline, CDR1 is MNHEY, CDR2 SMNVEV (reference sequence). Trimming pared 9 bases from V and 4 bases from J, leaving 16 bases between. Then a second PCR, running roughly 7 to 11 cycles, was carried out with a sample-barcoded 5' primer and a J-beta primer mix. TCRdb independently ran MiXCR on the 5' RACE reads; one entry per CDR3 protein. This table has about 800,000 distinct CDR3 sequences, around a quarter appearing once. This clonotype was seen once. These data also featured in a second study, about T cells of mothers and their children. As that study records: Each donor was one of three healthy Caucasian mothers or one of their six children.

The sequencing sample was made of blood. The chain carries TRBV27 and TRBJ2-1; tentatively, D is TRBD1 (6 bases). The receptor's source is a boy between 10 and 17 years old in good health. The CDR3 sequence is CARKPGQVYNEQFF. The CDR3 DNA is TGTGCCAGGAAACCGGGACAAGTTTACAATGAGCAGTTCTTC.